A selection of T cell receptor beta chains follows, all from one sample in a study of blood T cell repertoires in COVID-19. Data came from immunoSEQ multiplex PCR; TCRdb stores just in-frame clones and leaves some out. Of around 160,000 clones listed, about 89% are singletons. What was sequenced was peripheral blood. These receptor sequences come from a man between 60 and 75 years old with acute or convalescent COVID-19. Each CDR3 is given with its conserved first and last residue. The D gene is left open where the match is weak. Clone size is shown for a subset of rows, as once, few, many or a class of expanded clone.

-,TRBJ1-6,TRBD1,TRBV4-1,TGCGCCAGCAGCCAGGACCTAACAGGGGGTAATTCACCCCTCCACTTT,CASSQDLTGGNSPLHF
-,TRBJ2-7,TRBD1,TRBV3-1/TRBV3-2,TGTGCCAGCAGCCACCGACAGGGAAGCTCCTACGAGCAGTACTTC,CASSHRQGSSYEQYF
few,TRBJ1-2,TRBD1,TRBV7-8,TGTGCCAGCAGCTCCCGCGAGTTACAGGGGATTTATTGGGATGGCTACACCTTC,CASSSRELQGIYWDGYTF
-,TRBJ1-1,-,TRBV30,TGTGCCTGGAGTTCTCGGGGTGGGTCCACTGAAGCTTTCTTT,CAWSSRGGSTEAFF
-,TRBJ2-5,TRBD1,TRBV7-2,TGTGCCAGCAGCTCTATCCGACAGGGGGCGAAGACCCAGTACTTC,CASSSIRQGAKTQYF
-,TRBJ1-1,-,TRBV7-9,TGTGCCAGCAGCTTAGTGGGCATCTCTGAAGCTTTCTTT,CASSLVGISEAFF
-,TRBJ2-2,-,TRBV30,TGTGCACTTCAGGTCCACACCGGGGAGCTGTTTTTT,CALQVHTGELFF
-,TRBJ1-1,-,TRBV10-3,TGTGCCACAACCGGGAGAAACACTGAAGCTTTCTTT,CATTGRNTEAFF
-,TRBJ1-2,TRBD1,TRBV19,TGTGCCAGCAGAACCGGGACAGGGTCCAACTATGGCTACACCTTC,CASRTGTGSNYGYTF
-,TRBJ1-2,-,TRBV15,TGTGCCACCACCCCATTAGATTCTAACTATGGCTACACCTTC,CATTPLDSNYGYTF
-,TRBJ1-1,-,TRBV7-3,TGTGCCAGCAGCCCCCGGGGAAACATGAACACTGAAGCTTTCTTT,CASSPRGNMNTEAFF
-,TRBJ1-2,TRBD1,TRBV19,TGTGCCAGTAGTTCCACAGGGGCTCGAAATGGCTACACCTTC,CASSSTGARNGYTF
once,TRBJ2-7,TRBD1,TRBV4-1,TGCGCCAGCAGCCAAGGGGGACAGGGGGCACGGGAGCAGTACTTC,CASSQGGQGAREQYF
-,TRBJ1-4,-,TRBV4-3,TGCGCCAGCAGCCCCTTAGGTCCAGTCAGGGAAAAACTGTTTTTT,CASSPLGPVREKLFF
-,TRBJ1-3,-,TRBV30,TGTGCCTGGAGTGGATCAGGTCTAAACACCATATATTTT,CAWSGSGLNTIYF
-,TRBJ1-2,-,TRBV9,TGTGCCAGCAGCTTCAGTGACGGGACAATGTATGGCTACACCTTC,CASSFSDGTMYGYTF
-,TRBJ1-2,-,TRBV6-2/TRBV6-3,TGTGCCAGCAGTTACGGCCCTGAAATCCCCAGAGGCTACACCTTC,CASSYGPEIPRGYTF
-,TRBJ2-7,-,TRBV4-2,TGTGCCAGCAGCCAAGAAACACAGGGATCCTACGAGCAGTACTTC,CASSQETQGSYEQYF
-,TRBJ1-2,TRBD1,TRBV6-5,TGTGCCAGCAGCCCAAGGACAGGGTGGTATGGCTACACCTTC,CASSPRTGWYGYTF
-,TRBJ2-5,TRBD2,TRBV18,TGTGCCAGCTCACGGCCGGGACTAGCGGGGCCCTTAACCCAGTACTTC,CASSRPGLAGPLTQYF
once,TRBJ2-1,TRBD1,TRBV15,TGTGCCACCAGCCCAGACAGGGGTAGGGTTGAGCAGTTCTTC,CATSPDRGRVEQFF
-,TRBJ1-6,TRBD1,TRBV5-6,TGTGCCAGCAGCTACTCCGGGACAGCCAGCTCCTATAATTCACCCCTCCACTTT,CASSYSGTASSYNSPLHF
-,TRBJ1-6,-,TRBV30,TGTGCCTGGAGTGTACAGAATAATTCACCCCTCCACTTT,CAWSVQNNSPLHF
once,TRBJ1-2,TRBD1,TRBV6-5,TGTGCCAGCAGTCGGCAGGGGGCTAACTATGGCTACACCTTC,CASSRQGANYGYTF
-,TRBJ1-5,TRBD1,TRBV13,TGTGCCAGCAGCTTGGGACAGGGCAATCAGCCCCAGCATTTT,CASSLGQGNQPQHF
-,TRBJ2-7,-,TRBV7-3,TGTGCCAGCAGCTTATCCGCCACGGGCGAGCAGTACTTC,CASSLSATGEQYF
once,TRBJ1-1,-,TRBV4-1,TGCGCCAGCAGCCAGTATGAGGGAAACACTGAAGCTTTCTTT,CASSQYEGNTEAFF
-,TRBJ2-1,-,TRBV18,TGTGCCAGCTCACCTGGGGGGGGCCCCACGTACAATGAGCAGTTCTTC,CASSPGGGPTYNEQFF
-,TRBJ2-2,TRBD2,TRBV6-5,TGTGCCAGCAGGAGCGGGGGGGCTGGGACCGGGGAGCTGTTTTTT,CASRSGGAGTGELFF
-,TRBJ1-5,-,TRBV6-1,TGTGCCAGCAGTGATATCCAGGCGTATAGCAATCAGCCCCAGCATTTT,CASSDIQAYSNQPQHF
-,TRBJ1-2,-,TRBV6-5,TGTGCCAGCAGTCACAGGGATGTTAACTATGGCTACACCTTC,CASSHRDVNYGYTF
-,TRBJ1-1,TRBD1,TRBV7-3,TGTGCCAGCAGCGTAGAGGGGACAGCGAACACTGAAGCTTTCTTT,CASSVEGTANTEAFF
-,TRBJ1-3,TRBD1,TRBV5-1,TGCGCCAGCAGCCGAGGGGGCGAGAACACCATATATTTT,CASSRGGENTIYF
-,TRBJ2-7,TRBD2,TRBV6-5,TGTGCCAGCACCCCGACTAGCGCAGGGTCCTACGAGCAGTACTTC,CASTPTSAGSYEQYF
few,TRBJ2-7,TRBD1,TRBV5-6,TGTGCCAGCAGCTTAGAACAGGGGCGGTACTACGAGCAGTACTTC,CASSLEQGRYYEQYF
-,TRBJ1-6,TRBD1,TRBV18,TGTGCCAGCTCACCCTTGGGACAGGGGAGCTCCTATAATTCACCCCTCCACTTT,CASSPLGQGSSYNSPLHF
-,TRBJ2-3,TRBD1,TRBV24-1,TGTGCCACCAGTGATGCCCGGGACAGGGGCACAGATACGCAGTATTTT,CATSDARDRGTDTQYF
-,TRBJ2-2,-,TRBV30,TGTGCCTGGGGTGGTCCCATTCGGGGAGCCGGGGAGCTGTTTTTT,CAWGGPIRGAGELFF
-,TRBJ2-7,-,TRBV7-2,TGTGCCAGCAGCTCAACCTACAGGGATTACGAGCAGTACTTC,CASSSTYRDYEQYF
few,TRBJ1-1,-,TRBV19,TGTGCCAGTATAGGGGATTACACTGAAGCTTTCTTT,CASIGDYTEAFF
-,TRBJ1-2,-,TRBV5-4,TGTGCCAGCAGCCCCGACAGCAACTATGGCTACACCTTC,CASSPDSNYGYTF
-,TRBJ2-1,-,TRBV3-1/TRBV3-2,TGTGCCAGCAGCCAAGTAAGCGGAAGGGTCAGGAATGAGCAGTTCTTC,CASSQVSGRVRNEQFF
-,TRBJ1-5,-,TRBV24-1,TGTGCCACCAGTGATTTCGCCACGGGGCCCCAGCATTTT,CATSDFATGPQHF
many,TRBJ1-3,-,TRBV10-2,TGCGCCAGCACTCAGGGCATCTCTGGAAACACCATATATTTT,CASTQGISGNTIYF
-,TRBJ1-1,-,TRBV29-1,TGCAGCGCCGGGGTAGGGCGGGAAGCTTTCTTT,CSAGVGREAFF
-,TRBJ1-2,-,TRBV18,TGTGCCAGCTCACCTGATACTAGACAGGAGGGCTACACCTTC,CASSPDTRQEGYTF
-,TRBJ2-3,TRBD2,TRBV6-1,TGTGCCATTGTTGAGCGGGGGGCCACAGATACGCAGTATTTT,CAIVERGATDTQYF
-,TRBJ1-1,-,TRBV12-3/TRBV12-4,TGTGCCAGCAGTGTGGGGGGGGCCACTGAAGCTTTCTTT,CASSVGGATEAFF
-,TRBJ2-1,TRBD2,TRBV5-4,TGTGCCAGCAGCCCGGGGGGGGATCGAACGTATGAGCAGTTCTTC,CASSPGGDRTYEQFF
-,TRBJ1-2,-,TRBV20-1,TGCAGTGTTCAGGGGACGGATGGCTACACCTTC,CSVQGTDGYTF
-,TRBJ1-6,TRBD1,TRBV6-5,TGTGCCAGCAGACCATCACAGGGGGATAATTCACCCCTCCACTTT,CASRPSQGDNSPLHF
once,TRBJ1-1,TRBD1,TRBV6-6,TGTGCCAGCAGTTCCCCCCGACAGGGGGAGGGTGAAGCTTTCTTT,CASSSPRQGEGEAFF
few,TRBJ1-2,-,TRBV6-5,TGTGCCAGCAGTCTGAGGGCAGGAGGAATAGGCTACACCTTC,CASSLRAGGIGYTF
-,TRBJ1-2,-,TRBV7-2,TGTGCCAGCAGCCAGGCCCCGTGGGATGGCTACACCTTC,CASSQAPWDGYTF
-,TRBJ1-6,TRBD1,TRBV10-3,TGTGCCATCCAGGGGGCAAGTGGCTCACCCCTCCACTTT,CAIQGASGSPLHF